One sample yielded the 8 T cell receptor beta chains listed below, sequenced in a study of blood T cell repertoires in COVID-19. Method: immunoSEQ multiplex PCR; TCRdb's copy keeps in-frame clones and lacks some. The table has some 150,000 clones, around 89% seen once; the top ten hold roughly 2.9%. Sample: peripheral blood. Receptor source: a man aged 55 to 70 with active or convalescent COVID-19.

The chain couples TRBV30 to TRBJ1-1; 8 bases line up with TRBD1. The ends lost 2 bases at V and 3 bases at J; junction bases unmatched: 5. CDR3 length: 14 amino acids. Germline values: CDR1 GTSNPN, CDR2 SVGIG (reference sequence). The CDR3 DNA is TGTGCCTGGAGTTTGCAGGGGGCTGACACTGAAGCTTTCTTT. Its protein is CAWSLQGADTEAFF.

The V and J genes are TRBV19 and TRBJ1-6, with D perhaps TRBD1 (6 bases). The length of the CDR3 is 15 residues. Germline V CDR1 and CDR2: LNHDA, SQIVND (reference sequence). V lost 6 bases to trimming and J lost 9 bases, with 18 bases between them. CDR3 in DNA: TGTGCCAGTAGCCAAAACGGGGTAGGGGGTTCACCCCTCCACTTT. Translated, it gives CASSQNGVGGSPLHF.

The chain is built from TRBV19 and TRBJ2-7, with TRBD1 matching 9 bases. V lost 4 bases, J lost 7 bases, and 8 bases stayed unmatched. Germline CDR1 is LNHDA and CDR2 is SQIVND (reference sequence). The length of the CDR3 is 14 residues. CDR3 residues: CASSTRTGAGEQYF. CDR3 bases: TGTGCCAGTAGTACTCGGACAGGGGCAGGAGAGCAGTACTTC.

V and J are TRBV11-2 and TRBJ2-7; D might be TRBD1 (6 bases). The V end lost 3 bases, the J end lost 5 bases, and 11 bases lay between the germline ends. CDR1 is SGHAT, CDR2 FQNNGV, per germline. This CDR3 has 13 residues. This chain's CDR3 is CASSLDRVNEQYF. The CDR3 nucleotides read TGTGCCAGCAGCTTGGACAGAGTCAACGAGCAGTACTTC.

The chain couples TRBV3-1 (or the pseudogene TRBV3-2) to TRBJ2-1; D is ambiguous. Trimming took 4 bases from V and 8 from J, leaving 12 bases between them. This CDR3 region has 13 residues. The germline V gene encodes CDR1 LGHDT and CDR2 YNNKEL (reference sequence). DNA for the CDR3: TGTGCCAGCAGCCTGATTGCAGGCGATGAGCAGTTCTTC. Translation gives CASSLIAGDEQFF.

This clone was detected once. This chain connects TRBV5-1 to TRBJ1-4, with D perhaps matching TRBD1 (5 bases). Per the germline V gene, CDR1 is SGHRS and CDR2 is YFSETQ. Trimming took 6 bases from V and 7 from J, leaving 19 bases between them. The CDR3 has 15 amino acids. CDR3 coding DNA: TGCGCCAGCAACGCCAGAGGATCCGGGGGTGAAAAACTGTTTTTT. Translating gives CASNARGSGGEKLFF.

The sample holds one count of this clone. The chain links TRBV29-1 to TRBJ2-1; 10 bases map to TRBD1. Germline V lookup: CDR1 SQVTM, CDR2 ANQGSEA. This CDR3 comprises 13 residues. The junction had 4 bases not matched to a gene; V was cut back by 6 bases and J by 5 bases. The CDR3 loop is CSVTGGANNEQFF. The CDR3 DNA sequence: TGCAGCGTGACAGGGGGCGCGAACAATGAGCAGTTCTTC.

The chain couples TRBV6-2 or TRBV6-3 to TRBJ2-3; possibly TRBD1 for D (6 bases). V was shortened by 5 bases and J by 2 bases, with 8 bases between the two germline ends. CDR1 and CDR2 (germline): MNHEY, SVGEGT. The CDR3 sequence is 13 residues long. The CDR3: CASSRDTTDTQYF. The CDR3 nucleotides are TGTGCCAGCAGTCGGGACACCACAGATACGCAGTATTTT.